Listed here are 19 T cell receptor beta chains from one sample, sequenced in a study of blood T cell repertoires in COVID-19. Using immunoSEQ multiplex PCR, the repertoire was profiled, and TCRdb retains in-frame clones only, with some absent. The sample records some 460,000 clones, around 90% being singletons. The sequenced material came from PBMCs or T cells enriched from blood (not recorded which). These receptors were taken from a woman aged 18-35 years who had recovered from COVID-19.

J is TRBJ2-6 and V is TRBV6-2 or TRBV6-3; possible D gene TRBD2, 6 bases. The CDR3 is made up of 15 amino acids. From germline, CDR1 is MNHEY and CDR2 SVGEGT. V was clipped by 4 bases and J by 2 bases, with 9 bases between them. The CDR3 region is CASSSRGTGANVLTF. The DNA of the CDR3 is TGTGCCAGCAGTTCCCGCGGGACTGGGGCCAACGTCCTGACTTTC.

The chain employs TRBV2 and TRBJ2-3; TRBD2 might be the D (6 bases). Trimming removed 10 bases from V and 0 bases from J, with 11 bases in between. CDR1 SNHLY and CDR2 FYNNEI come from the germline V gene. The CDR3 extends over 13 amino acids. The CDR3 coding sequence is TGTGCCACCTACGGGACTAGCACAGATACGCAGTATTTT. Its protein is CATYGTSTDTQYF.

The V and J genes are TRBV5-1 and TRBJ2-5; 7 bases agree with TRBD1. V lost 7 bases and J lost 4; bases outside the gene matches: 7. Germline V CDR1 and CDR2: SGHRS, YFSETQ. The CDR3 has 13 residues. CDR3 bases: TGCGCCAGCCGACTGAACAGGGGAGAGACCCAGTACTTC. It is translated as CASRLNRGETQYF.

The chain combines TRBV27 with TRBJ1-1; D remains ambiguous. Trimming shortened V by 6 bases and J by 0 bases, and 17 bases separated the two germline ends. Germline V gives CDR1 MNHEY, CDR2 SMNVEV (reference sequence). The CDR3 has 16 amino acids. CDR3: CASSQSGGRVNTEAFF. The CDR3 DNA sequence: TGTGCCAGCAGCCAATCGGGAGGACGGGTGAACACTGAAGCTTTCTTT.

This chain links TRBV10-3 with TRBJ1-6, with 10 bases aligning to TRBD1. In germline, CDR1 is ENHRY, CDR2 SYGVKD. There are 20 residues in the CDR3. V gave up 5 bases and J gave up 6 bases; unmatched junction bases: 19. The chain's CDR3 is CAISHPPGQGSTSGNSPLHF. In DNA, the CDR3 is TGTGCCATCAGTCACCCACCGGGACAGGGGTCAACGTCCGGTAATTCACCCCTCCACTTT.

The V gene is TRBV6-6, the J gene TRBJ1-3; no clear D. The CDR3 length is 15 residues. Trimming took 2 bases from V and 3 from J, leaving 11 bases between them. Per the germline V gene, CDR1 is MNHNY and CDR2 is SVGAGI (reference sequence). The CDR3 DNA is TGTGCCAGCAGTTACGGAGTTCAGCTTGGAAACACCATATATTTT. This gives the protein CASSYGVQLGNTIYF.

The gene calls are TRBV5-1 and TRBJ1-5; the D gene is possibly TRBD1 (6 bases). Trimming took off 2 bases at V and 6 bases at J, with 12 bases between the two ends. The CDR3 has 14 amino acids. The germline gives CDR1 SGHRS, CDR2 YFSETQ. Here the CDR3 DNA reads TGCGCCAGCAGCTTCTCAGGGGAAGGTCAGCCCCAGCATTTT. It specifies CASSFSGEGQPQHF.

The table lists this clone with a count of one. The chain combines TRBV2 with TRBJ1-5, with D perhaps TRBD1 (6 bases). The CDR3 runs to 13 residues. Trimming removed 6 bases at V and 2 bases at J, with 8 bases between. Germline CDR1 is SNHLY and CDR2 is FYNNEI. The CDR3 loop is CASRQGGNQPQHF. The CDR3 DNA reads TGTGCCAGCAGACAGGGTGGCAATCAGCCCCAGCATTTT.

The chain recombines TRBV2 with TRBJ2-5; 9 bases are a match to TRBD1. Germline loops: CDR1 SNHLY, CDR2 FYNNEI. V dropped 7 bases and J dropped 2; count of bases not matched to a gene: 14. This CDR3 is 17 amino acids long. The chain's CDR3 is CASIPGQGLLLQETQYF. Here the CDR3 DNA reads TGTGCCAGCATACCGGGACAGGGTCTCCTCCTACAAGAGACCCAGTACTTC. The complete variable domain, with remaining parts taken from reference TRBV2 and TRBJ2-5, reads EPEVTQTPSHQVTQMGQEVILRCVPISNHLYFYWYRQILGQKVEFLVSFYNNEISEKSEIFDDQFSVERPDGSNFTLKIRSTKLEDSAMYFCASIPGQGLLLQETQYFGPGTRLLVL.

V usage is TRBV5-6 and J usage is TRBJ2-3; 8 bases are shared with TRBD2. The germline V gene encodes CDR1 SGHDT and CDR2 YYEEEE. The CDR3 is 17 amino acids. Germline trimming cut 2 bases from V and 4 bases from J; bases unmatched to any gene: 12. The CDR3 is CASSLGSGGRGPDTQYF. The CDR3 coding sequence is TGTGCCAGCAGCTTAGGCTCGGGGGGGAGAGGTCCAGATACGCAGTATTTT.

V gene TRBV7-2 combines with J gene TRBJ1-1; D remains ambiguous. Trimming took off 1 base at V and 0 bases at J, with 12 bases between the two ends. The CDR3 covers 16 residues. Germline V CDR1 and CDR2: SGHTA, FQGNSA. The CDR3 bases are TGTGCCAGCAGCTTAGGATACAGATTCTTGAACACTGAAGCTTTCTTT. Amino acids: CASSLGYRFLNTEAFF.

V gene TRBV9 combines with J gene TRBJ1-1; 9 bases map to TRBD1. Germline V gives CDR1 SGDLS, CDR2 YYNGEE. Germline trimming cut 0 bases from V and 5 bases from J; bases unmatched to any gene: 11. This CDR3 contains 17 residues. In DNA form, the CDR3 reads TGTGCCAGCAGCGTAGCTTGGACAGGGGTAATAGAAACTGAAGCTTTCTTT. This sequence encodes CASSVAWTGVIETEAFF.

V gene TRBV24-1 combines with J gene TRBJ2-2; 9 bases fit TRBD1. The germline CDR1 and CDR2 sequences are KGHDR and SFDVKD. The CDR3 consists of 16 residues. J gave up 6 bases and V 10 bases, and 14 bases lay outside the gene matches. Here the CDR3 DNA reads TGTGCCACAAGAGACTCCCGGGACAGGGCTCCCGGGGAGCTGTTTTTT. Its protein is CATRDSRDRAPGELFF.

For the CDR3, the DNA is TGTGCCACCAGCAGAGATAGAGGGGGCTACACCTTC. Translating gives CATSRDRGGYTF. This chain joins TRBV15 and TRBJ1-2, with unresolved D. The length of the CDR3 is 12 residues. Trimming took 0 bases from V and 8 from J, leaving 7 bases between them. Germline values: CDR1 LNHNV, CDR2 YYDKDF (reference sequence).

The V and J genes are TRBV6-5 and TRBJ1-2; TRBD1 is a possible D gene (6 bases). The V end lost 2 bases, the J end lost 5 bases, and 9 bases lay between the germline ends. This CDR3 has 13 residues. CDR1 is MNHEY, CDR2 SVGAGI, per germline. The DNA for the CDR3 is TGTGCCAGCAGTTACCGGCAGGGGTATGGCTACACCTTC. This gives the protein CASSYRQGYGYTF.

The J gene is TRBJ1-4, the V gene TRBV30; maybe TRBD1 (6 bases). Trimming cost V 4 bases and J 8 bases, with 20 bases left between them. Germline assignment: CDR1 GTSNPN and CDR2 SVGIG (reference sequence). This CDR3 spans 15 amino acids. The CDR3 loop reads CAWTGGGTGREKLFF. CDR3 bases: TGTGCCTGGACCGGCGGAGGAACAGGGAGAGAAAAACTGTTTTTT.

The V gene is TRBV19, the J gene TRBJ1-5, with 10 bases aligning to TRBD1. This CDR3 region has 17 residues. V dropped 3 bases and J dropped 4; count of bases not matched to a gene: 9. The germline CDR1 and CDR2 sequences are LNHDA and SQIVND (reference sequence). CDR3 protein: CASSMASGQGLNQPQHF. In DNA form, the CDR3 reads TGTGCCAGTAGTATGGCCTCGGGACAGGGGTTGAATCAGCCCCAGCATTTT.

The V and J genes are TRBV30 and TRBJ2-2, with TRBD1 identical over 9 bases. Germline V gene sequence: CDR1 GTSNPN, CDR2 SVGIG (reference sequence). Trimming cost V 8 bases and J 4 bases; bases outside gene matches: 8. The CDR3 covers 14 residues. The CDR3 loop reads CARKLDRGTGELFF. Here the CDR3 DNA reads TGTGCCCGGAAACTGGACAGGGGCACCGGGGAGCTGTTTTTT.

The chain combines TRBV30 with TRBJ1-1, with D unclear. Trimming removed 1 base at V and 5 bases at J, with 8 bases between. Germline CDR1 reads GTSNPN; CDR2 reads SVGIG (reference sequence). The CDR3 contains 12 residues. The CDR3 loop reads CAWSGSGTEAFF. CDR3 bases: TGTGCCTGGAGTGGGTCGGGAACTGAAGCTTTCTTT.